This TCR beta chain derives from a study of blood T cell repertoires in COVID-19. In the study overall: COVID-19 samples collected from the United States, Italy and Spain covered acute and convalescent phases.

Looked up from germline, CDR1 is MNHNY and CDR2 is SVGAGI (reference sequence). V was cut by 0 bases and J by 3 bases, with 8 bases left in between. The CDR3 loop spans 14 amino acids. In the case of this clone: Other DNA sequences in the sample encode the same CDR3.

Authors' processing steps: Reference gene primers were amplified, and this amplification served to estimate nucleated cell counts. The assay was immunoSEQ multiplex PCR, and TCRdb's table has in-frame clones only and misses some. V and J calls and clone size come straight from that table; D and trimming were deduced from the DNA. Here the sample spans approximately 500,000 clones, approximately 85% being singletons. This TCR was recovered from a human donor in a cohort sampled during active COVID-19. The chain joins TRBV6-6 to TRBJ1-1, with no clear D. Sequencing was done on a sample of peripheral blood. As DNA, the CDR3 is TGTGCCAGCAGTTACTCCCGGGTGTACACTGAAGCTTTCTTT. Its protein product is CASSYSRVYTEAFF.